A selection of T cell receptor beta chains follows, all from one sample in a study of beta chain features in type 1 diabetes. Data came from immunoSEQ multiplex PCR; TCRdb stores just in-frame clones and leaves some out. This sample carries 350,000 to 450,000 clones, around an eighth of them seen once, and the ten largest clones take 0.0095% to 0.012%. The sample comprised naive CD4+ T cells from blood. The receptors stem from a woman aged 18-29 years with type 1 diabetes. Each CDR3 is given with its conserved first and last residue. The D gene is left open where the match is weak. For some rows the clone size is stated as once, few or many, or as a class when expanded; others skip it.

cdr3_length,d_call,clone_size,v_call,j_call,cdr3_nt,cdr3_aa
14,NA,few,TRBV7-2,TRBJ2-1,TGTGCCAGCAGCTTAGTCGGTTGGGAGTATGAGCAGTTCTTC,CASSLVGWEYEQFF
14,NA,NA,TRBV2,TRBJ2-1,TGTGCCAGCAGTGAAAGACAGTCTGAAGATGAGCAGTTCTTC,CASSERQSEDEQFF
13,TRBD2,NA,TRBV28,TRBJ2-5,TGTGCCAGCAGTTTAGGACTAGCGGAGACCCAGTACTTC,CASSLGLAETQYF
15,NA,few,TRBV7-6,TRBJ1-5,TGTGCCAGCAGCTTAGTTGATGGGGCCAGACAGCCCCAGCATTTT,CASSLVDGARQPQHF
12,NA,NA,TRBV28,TRBJ1-2,TGTGCCAGCAGGGGGGGGATATATGGCTACACCTTC,CASRGGIYGYTF
14,NA,NA,TRBV28,TRBJ2-7,TGTGCCAGCATTACGGGTCAGGGGACCTACGAGCAGTACTTC,CASITGQGTYEQYF
14,TRBD1,few,TRBV7-3,TRBJ1-2,TGTGCCAGCAGCCATACAGGGGGAGAGGGTGGCTACACCTTC,CASSHTGGEGGYTF
15,TRBD1,NA,TRBV11-2,TRBJ2-7,TGTGCCAGCAGCCCAGGAGTAGACAGGGTCTCCGAGCAGTACTTC,CASSPGVDRVSEQYF
13,NA,NA,TRBV27,TRBJ2-7,TGTGCCAGCAGTTTAGGTGGGCCCTACGAGCAGTACTTC,CASSLGGPYEQYF
15,NA,NA,TRBV15,TRBJ1-5,TGTGCCACCAGCAGAACTACCATGAGCAATCAGCCCCAGCATTTT,CATSRTTMSNQPQHF
15,NA,few,TRBV5-1,TRBJ1-1,TGCGCCAGCAGCTTGGTTGGCAGGATTGGCACTGAAGCTTTCTTT,CASSLVGRIGTEAFF
15,TRBD1,few,TRBV25-1,TRBJ2-5,TGTGCCAGCAGCGAAGGACAGGGAGGACAAGAGACCCAGTACTTC,CASSEGQGGQETQYF
11,NA,NA,TRBV28,TRBJ2-7,TGTGCCAGTGGAGGAAACTACGAGCAGTACTTC,CASGGNYEQYF
13,NA,few,TRBV10-3,TRBJ1-5,TGTGCCATCAGTGACAGTAGCAATCAGCCCCAGCATTTT,CAISDSSNQPQHF
14,NA,NA,TRBV12-5,TRBJ1-1,TGTGCTAGTGGTTTAGATGCTAACAGGGCTGAAGCTTTCTTT,CASGLDANRAEAFF
15,TRBD1,few,TRBV30,TRBJ2-5,TGTGCCTGGAGCCCCATGGGACAGGGTAGGGAGACCCAGTACTTC,CAWSPMGQGRETQYF
12,NA,NA,TRBV30,TRBJ2-5,TGTGCCTGGAGTGTATTCGGGGAGACCCAGTACTTC,CAWSVFGETQYF
14,NA,few,TRBV27,TRBJ2-7,TGTGCCAGCAGTTTTTCACACCCATCCTACGAGCAGTACTTC,CASSFSHPSYEQYF
16,NA,NA,TRBV11-3,TRBJ2-3,TGTGCCAGCAGCTTTCGCGATCCGTCTAGCACAGATACGCAGTATTTT,CASSFRDPSSTDTQYF
15,NA,NA,TRBV11-1,TRBJ2-5,TGTGCCAGCAGCTTACAGGGACAAGCCGAAGAGACCCAGTACTTC,CASSLQGQAEETQYF